The sequence of this T cell receptor (beta chain) was determined in a study of post-analysis software for immune sequencing data. In the study overall: Disease courses included relapsing-remitting, secondary progressive and progressive-relapsing multiple sclerosis.

The sample holds a few counts of this clonotype. The antigen remains undetermined. Trimming removed 1 base at V and 8 bases at J, with 11 bases between. This CDR3 comprises 13 residues. Germline V CDR1 and CDR2: SEHNR, FQNEAQ (reference sequence). Unique molecular identifiers tagged the TCR beta cDNA libraries. When roughly 1 to 10 million T cells were used, they gave about 540,000 cDNA molecules. TCRdb passed the PCR reads through MiXCR, listing each CDR3 protein once. The repertoire holds about 820,000 distinct CDR3 sequences, approximately 50% seen once, with under 6% in the top ten. Study results and limitations: Multiple sclerosis patients had significantly lower normalized Chao1 diversity than controls. In patients, four to six TRBV segments were more frequent than in controls, with TRBV5-6, TRBV5-1 and TRBV20-1 among them.

This chain links TRBV7-9 with TRBJ1-2; D remains unclear. The receptor was isolated from a girl under 18 with multiple sclerosis. The specimen was blood. The CDR3 DNA is TGTGCCAGCAGCTTAGGAAGGTCGGACGGCTACACCTTC. Translated, it gives CASSLGRSDGYTF.